This T cell receptor (beta chain) was identified in a study of control samples from healthy donors and cancer patients. CDR3 size: 14 residues. After removal of 7 bases from V and 0 bases from J, the junction contained 4 bases not matched to a gene. Germline values: CDR1 MDHEN, CDR2 SYDVKM. Data came from immunoSEQ multiplex PCR; TCRdb stores just in-frame clones and leaves some out. The sample gives about 72,000 clones, around 94% of which show up once; over 4.5% is in the top ten. The V gene is TRBV28, the J gene TRBJ1-2; TRBD1 matches at 8 bases. The sequenced sample consisted of blood. The sequence came from a woman between 55 and 75 years old in good health. The CDR3 sequence is CASIRQGSNYGYTF. The CDR3 nucleotides are TGTGCCAGCATAAGACAGGGGTCTAACTATGGCTACACCTTC.